This T cell receptor beta chain appears in the sequencing data of a study of blood T cells in healthy people across ages. Findings and caveats of the study: One million T cells yielded diversity estimates that were considered underestimates.

In germline, CDR1 is SGHRS, CDR2 YFSETQ. The CDR3 runs 14 residues. V shed 1 base and J shed 0 bases, with 7 bases lying between them. A second PCR, run for about 7 to 11 cycles, used a sample-barcoded 5' primer plus a J-beta primer mix. Each CDR3 protein gets one entry after TCRdb re-called the 5' RACE reads with MiXCR. The table includes roughly 1.6 million distinct CDR3 sequences, 30% to 40% detected once. Note on this clonotype: Its antigen is not known.

V gene TRBV5-1 combines with J gene TRBJ1-2; D uncertain. The sample comprised blood. This receptor was taken from a woman aged 25 to 45 in good health. CDR3 DNA sequence: TGCGCCAGCAGCTTGAACAGCGCTAACTATGGCTACACCTTC. Its translation: CASSLNSANYGYTF.